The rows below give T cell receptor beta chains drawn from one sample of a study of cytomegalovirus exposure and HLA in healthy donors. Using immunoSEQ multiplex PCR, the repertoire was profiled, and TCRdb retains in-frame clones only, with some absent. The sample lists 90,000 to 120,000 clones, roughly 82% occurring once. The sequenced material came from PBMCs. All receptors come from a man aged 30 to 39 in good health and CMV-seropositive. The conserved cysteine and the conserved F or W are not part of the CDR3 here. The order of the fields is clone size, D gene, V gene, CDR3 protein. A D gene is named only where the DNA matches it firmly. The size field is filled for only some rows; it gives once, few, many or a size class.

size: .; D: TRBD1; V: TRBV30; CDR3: AWSQATGNNQPQH
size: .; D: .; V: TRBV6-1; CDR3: ASSEGGATSSPLH
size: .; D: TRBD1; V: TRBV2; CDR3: ASRGTGTGNQPQH
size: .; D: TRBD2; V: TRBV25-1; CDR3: AIGLAGRRKEQF
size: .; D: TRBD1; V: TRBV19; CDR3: ASSKYPGQGELSYNSPLH
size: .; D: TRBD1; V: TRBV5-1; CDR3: ASSLWTGGSEAF
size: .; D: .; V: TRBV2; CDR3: ASSESNLAVYSNQPQH
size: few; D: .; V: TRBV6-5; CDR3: ASSYGTHGGEQF
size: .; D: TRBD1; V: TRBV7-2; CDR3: ASSSGTGVLYEQF
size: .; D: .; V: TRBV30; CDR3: AWLEGVSGNTIY
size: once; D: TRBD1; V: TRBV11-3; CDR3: ASSDTGGITGELF
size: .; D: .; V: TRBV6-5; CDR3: ATSGGGEGKLF
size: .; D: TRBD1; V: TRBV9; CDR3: ASRPTGLSNEKLF
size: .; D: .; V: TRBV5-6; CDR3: ASSPALRTDTRY
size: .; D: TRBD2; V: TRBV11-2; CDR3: ASSAGTSGGPNPTDTQY
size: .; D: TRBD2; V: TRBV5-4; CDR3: ASSLVTGGGDEQY
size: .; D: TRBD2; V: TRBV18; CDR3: ASSPASGGHQETQY
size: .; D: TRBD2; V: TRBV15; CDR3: ATSTPSGGHTRSSYNEQF
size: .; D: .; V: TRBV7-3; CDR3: ASSLNPVINYEQY
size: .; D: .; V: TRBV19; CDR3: ASSIVRQGDNTEAF
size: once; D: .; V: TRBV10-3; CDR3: AISDREETQY
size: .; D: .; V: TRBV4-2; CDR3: ASSQEHGFSSDTQY
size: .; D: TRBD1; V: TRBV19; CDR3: ASSTLDRVVQPQH
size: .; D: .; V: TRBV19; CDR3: ASSFRSLRDGANGLT
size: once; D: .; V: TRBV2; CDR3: ASSLTGSTIY
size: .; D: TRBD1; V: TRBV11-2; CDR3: ASSQDRERGYT
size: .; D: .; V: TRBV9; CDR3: ASSGTGNSPLH
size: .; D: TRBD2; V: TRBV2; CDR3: ASSGSGGPPGELF
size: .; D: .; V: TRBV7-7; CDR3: AVGQHRTDTQY